This T cell receptor beta chain is from a study of neurological immune-mediated disorders. Time point specified: longitudinal time-point 2. This clonotype appeared many times. V was trimmed by 1 base and J by 3 bases, leaving 11 bases between them. The germline gives CDR1 SGHTS, CDR2 YDEGEE. This CDR3 has 14 residues. From 15-18 subjects, each sequencing run yielded over 190 million TCR-beta sequences. MiXCR was run by TCRdb on the 5' RACE reads, yielding one entry per CDR3 protein. The table lists 65,000 to 95,000 distinct CDR3 sequences, more than 5% of them singletons. The origin of this receptor is a woman aged 55-75 years with multiple sclerosis. This chain uses TRBV5-8 with TRBJ2-7, with TRBD1 as a possible D gene (6 bases). Source material: PBMCs. The CDR3 DNA reads as TGTGCCAGCAGCTTGACAGGGAACCTCTACGAGCAGTACTTC. Translated: CASSLTGNLYEQYF.